This entry features one T cell receptor (beta chain) sequence. Its antigen is not known. The data are from a study of T cell responses to AZD1222 COVID-19 vaccine. Overall study results and limits: Females made up more of the donors, who were largely white British, and clonal diversity may have come out too low.

Sequenced by immunoSEQ multiplex PCR; TCRdb stores in-frame clones only, minus some. The sample records approximately 89,000 clones, approximately 90% being singletons. Trimming shortened V by 3 bases and J by 4 bases, and 16 bases separated the two germline ends. The CDR3 is 15 amino acids. The germline V gene encodes CDR1 SGDLS and CDR2 YYNGEE. The source of this sequence is an adult in good health. Sequences were derived from peripheral blood, sampled on day 0 of AZD1222 vaccination. The gene calls are TRBV9 and TRBJ2-5; possibly TRBD1 or TRBD2 for D (5 bases each). The CDR3 loop reads CASSADRDRLETQYF. The CDR3 DNA reads as TGTGCCAGCAGCGCGGACCGGGACCGGTTAGAGACCCAGTACTTC.